This T cell receptor beta chain comes out of a study of technical replicates of blood from several donors. This CDR3 is 11 amino acids long. V lost 6 bases and J lost 11; bases outside the gene matches: 9. The germline V gene encodes CDR1 DFQATT and CDR2 SNEGSKA (reference sequence). Profiling relied on immunoSEQ multiplex PCR, and the TCRdb table lists in-frame clones only, not all of them. The sample carries 65,000 to 90,000 clones, 93% recorded once. The source material was T cells isolated from PBMCs. This chain joins TRBV20-1 and TRBJ1-1, with 7 bases that match TRBD1. The clonotype originates from a human donor in good health. The CDR3 here is CSARGTFGAFF. The CDR3 nucleotides read TGCAGTGCCAGGGGGACCTTTGGGGCTTTCTTT.